This record concerns one T cell receptor (beta chain) sequence. Profiling relied on immunoSEQ multiplex PCR, and the TCRdb table lists in-frame clones only, not all of them. The table records over a million clones, approximately 98.5% of them present only once. This sample is drawn from a study of shared clonotypes between healthy human individuals. Germline trimming cut 2 bases from V and 5 bases from J; bases unmatched to any gene: 7. The germline V gene has CDR1 SGHRS and CDR2 YFSETQ. The CDR3 runs 16 residues. The specimen sequenced was naive CD4+ T cells sorted from blood. Subset meaning: CD45RA+ positively selected. This TCR was recovered from a man aged 30-40 years in good health. The chain links TRBV5-1 to TRBJ2-2; 9 nucleotides agree with TRBD1. CDR3 nucleotide sequence: TGCGCCAGCAGCTTTACAGGGGGCTCGGTGACCGGGGAGCTGTTTTTT. This sequence encodes CASSFTGGSVTGELFF. The full variable domain, completed using reference TRBV5-1 and TRBJ2-2, is KAGVTQTPRYLIKTRGQQVTLSCSPISGHRSVSWYQQTPGQGLQFLFEYFSETQRNKGNFPGRFSGRQFSNSRSEMNVSTLELGDSALYLCASSFTGGSVTGELFFGEGSRLTVL.